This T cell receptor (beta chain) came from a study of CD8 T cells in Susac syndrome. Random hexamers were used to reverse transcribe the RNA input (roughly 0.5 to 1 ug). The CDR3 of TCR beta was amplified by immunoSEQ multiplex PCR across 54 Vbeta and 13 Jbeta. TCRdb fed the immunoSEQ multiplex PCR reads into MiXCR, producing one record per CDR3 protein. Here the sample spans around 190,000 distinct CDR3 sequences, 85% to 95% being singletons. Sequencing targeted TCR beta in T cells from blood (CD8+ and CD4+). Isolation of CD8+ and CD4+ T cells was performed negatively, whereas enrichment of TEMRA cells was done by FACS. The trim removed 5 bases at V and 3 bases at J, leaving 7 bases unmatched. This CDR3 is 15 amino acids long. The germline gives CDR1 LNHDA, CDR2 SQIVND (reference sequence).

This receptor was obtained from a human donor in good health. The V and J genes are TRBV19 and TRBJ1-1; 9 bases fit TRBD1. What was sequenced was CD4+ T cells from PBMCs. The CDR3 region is CASSAKQGADTEAFF. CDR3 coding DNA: TGTGCCAGTAGTGCAAAACAGGGGGCGGACACTGAAGCTTTCTTT.